Reported below is one T cell receptor (beta chain). The antigen remains undetermined. The sample originates from a study of T-cell memory formation after mild COVID-19. Study background: Largely, the TCR clusters proved donor specific. Study-wide results and caveats: Cross-reactive memory seemingly joined, as some responding clones were found in pre-infection memory. Contracting clones localized mainly to CM and EM when CD4+ and mainly to EMRA when CD8+.

Trimming took 5 bases from V and 2 from J, leaving 13 bases between them. The CDR3 totals 15 residues. The authors produced TCR alpha and TCR beta cDNA libraries with sample barcodes and UMIs by 5'RACE using constant-segment primers. MiXCR, run by TCRdb on the 5' RACE reads, gives a single entry per CDR3 protein. The top ten clones hold about a fifth of a sample with about 290,000 distinct CDR3 sequences, less than 20% of them seen once. Sequenced sample: PBMCs or a T cell subset sorted from them (not recorded which). The chain has TRBV12-3 or TRBV12-4 and TRBJ1-3; the D gene is possibly TRBD1 (5 bases). The sequence derives from a young man who had mild COVID-19 (a few samples of this study predate the infection). Cell type and time point are not known. CDR3 amino acids: CASSTRVGPGNTIYF. The DNA of the CDR3 is TGTGCCAGCAGTACCAGGGTAGGGCCTGGAAACACCATATATTTT.